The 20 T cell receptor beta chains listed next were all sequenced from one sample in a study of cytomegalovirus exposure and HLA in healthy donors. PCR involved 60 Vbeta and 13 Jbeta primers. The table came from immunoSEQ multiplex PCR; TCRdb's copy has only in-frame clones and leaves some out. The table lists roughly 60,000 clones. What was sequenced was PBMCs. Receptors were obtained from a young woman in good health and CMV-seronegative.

In DNA, the CDR3 is TGCGCCAGCAGCCACTTAGCGGGAGCCGACCTTAGCACCGGGGAGCTGTTTTTT. Translation: CASSHLAGADLSTGELFF. This chain joins TRBV4-1 and TRBJ2-2; 9 bases are a match to TRBD2. Losses at the gene ends were 3 bases for V and 4 bases for J; bases not matched to a gene: 12. This CDR3 has 18 residues. Per germline, CDR1 MGHRA and CDR2 YSYEKL.

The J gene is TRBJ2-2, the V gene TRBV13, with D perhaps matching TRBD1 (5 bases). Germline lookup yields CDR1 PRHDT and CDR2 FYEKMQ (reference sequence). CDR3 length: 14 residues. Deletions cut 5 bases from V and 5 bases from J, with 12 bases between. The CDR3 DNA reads TGTGCCAGCAGCCCCAAAGGGGTGACCGGGGAGCTGTTTTTT. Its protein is CASSPKGVTGELFF.

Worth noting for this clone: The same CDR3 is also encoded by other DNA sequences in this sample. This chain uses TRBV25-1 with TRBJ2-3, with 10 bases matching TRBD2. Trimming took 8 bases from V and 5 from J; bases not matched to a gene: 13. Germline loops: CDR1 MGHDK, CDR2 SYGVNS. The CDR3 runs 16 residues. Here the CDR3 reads CASGTASGSPGDTQYF. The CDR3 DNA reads TGTGCCAGCGGGACGGCTAGCGGGAGCCCCGGAGATACGCAGTATTTT.

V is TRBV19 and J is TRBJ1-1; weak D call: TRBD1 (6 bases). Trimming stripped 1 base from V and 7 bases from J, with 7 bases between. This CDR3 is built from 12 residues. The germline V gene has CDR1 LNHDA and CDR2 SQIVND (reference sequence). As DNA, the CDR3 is TGTGCCAGTAGTATAGGGGGGCTTGAAGCTTTCTTT. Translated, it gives CASSIGGLEAFF.

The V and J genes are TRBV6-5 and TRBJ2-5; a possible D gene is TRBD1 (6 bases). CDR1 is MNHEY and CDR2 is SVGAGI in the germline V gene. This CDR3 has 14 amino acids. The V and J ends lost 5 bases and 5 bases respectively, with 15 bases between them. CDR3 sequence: CASSEVQGWETQYF. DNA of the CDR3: TGTGCCAGCAGTGAGGTACAGGGCTGGGAGACCCAGTACTTC.

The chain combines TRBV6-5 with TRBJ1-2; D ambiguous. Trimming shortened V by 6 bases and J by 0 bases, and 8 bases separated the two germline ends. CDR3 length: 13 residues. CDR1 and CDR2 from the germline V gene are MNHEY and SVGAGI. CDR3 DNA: TGTGCCAGCAGGAGGGTTTCTAACTATGGCTACACCTTC. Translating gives CASRRVSNYGYTF.

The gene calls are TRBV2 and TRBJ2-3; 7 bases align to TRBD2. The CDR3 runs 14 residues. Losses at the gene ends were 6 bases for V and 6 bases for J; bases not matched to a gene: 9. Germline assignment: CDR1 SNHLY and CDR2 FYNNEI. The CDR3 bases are TGTGCCAGCAGCAAACTAGCGCAAGAGGATACGCAGTATTTT. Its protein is CASSKLAQEDTQYF.

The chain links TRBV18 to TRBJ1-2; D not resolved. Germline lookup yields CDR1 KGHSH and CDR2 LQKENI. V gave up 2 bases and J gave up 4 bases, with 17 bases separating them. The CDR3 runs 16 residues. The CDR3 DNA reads TGTGCCAGCTCACCATGGGGAGATTCCGCCTCCTATGGCTACACCTTC. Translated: CASSPWGDSASYGYTF.

CDR3 sequence reads: CASSLDGTAGISGNTIYF. CDR3 bases: TGTGCCAGCAGCTTGGATGGGACAGCCGGGATCTCTGGAAACACCATATATTTT. V and J are TRBV5-4 and TRBJ1-3; TRBD1 matches at 7 bases. V trimming: 0 bases; J trimming: 0 bases; junction bases outside the gene matches: 9. Germline loops: CDR1 SGHNT, CDR2 YYREEE (reference sequence). The CDR3 sequence is 18 residues long.

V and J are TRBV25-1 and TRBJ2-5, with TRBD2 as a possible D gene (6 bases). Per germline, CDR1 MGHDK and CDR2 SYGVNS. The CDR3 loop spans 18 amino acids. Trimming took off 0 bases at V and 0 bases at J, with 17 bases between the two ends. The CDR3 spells CASSEYPSDPSDQETQYF. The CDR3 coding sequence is TGTGCCAGCAGTGAATATCCAAGCGATCCTAGCGACCAAGAGACCCAGTACTTC.

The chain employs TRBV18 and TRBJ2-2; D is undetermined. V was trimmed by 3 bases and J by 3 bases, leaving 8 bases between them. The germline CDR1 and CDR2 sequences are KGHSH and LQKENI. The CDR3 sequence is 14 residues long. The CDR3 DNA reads TGTGCCAGCTCACCTCCCGGGTACACCGGGGAGCTGTTTTTT. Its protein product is CASSPPGYTGELFF.

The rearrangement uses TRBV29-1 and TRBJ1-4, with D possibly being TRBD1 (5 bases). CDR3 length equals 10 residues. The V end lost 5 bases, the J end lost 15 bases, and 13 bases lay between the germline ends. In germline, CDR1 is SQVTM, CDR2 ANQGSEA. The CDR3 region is CSVRADSLFF. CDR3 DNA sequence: TGCAGCGTTCGGGCCGACAGCTTGTTTTTT.

The CDR3 loop is CAWTPPGGSNQPQHF. DNA of the CDR3: TGTGCCTGGACCCCTCCCGGGGGGTCCAATCAGCCCCAGCATTTT. The rearrangement joins TRBV30 to TRBJ1-5; weak D call: TRBD1 (5 bases). Trimming took 4 bases from V and 3 from J, leaving 16 bases between them. The V gene's germline CDR1 is GTSNPN and CDR2 SVGIG (reference sequence). This CDR3 has 15 residues.

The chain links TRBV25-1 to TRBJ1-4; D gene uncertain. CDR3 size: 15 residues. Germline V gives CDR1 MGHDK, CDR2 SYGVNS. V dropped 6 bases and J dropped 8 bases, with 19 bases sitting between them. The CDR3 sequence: CASSPSRGSGEKLFF. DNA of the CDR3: TGTGCCAGCAGCCCTAGCCGGGGATCGGGAGAAAAACTGTTTTTT.

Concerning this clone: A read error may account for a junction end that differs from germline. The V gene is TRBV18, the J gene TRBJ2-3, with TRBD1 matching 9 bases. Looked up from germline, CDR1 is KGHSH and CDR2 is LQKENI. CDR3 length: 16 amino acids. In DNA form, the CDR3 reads TGTGCCAACTCAGGGACTGGACAGGGGAGGTCGGATACGCAGTATTTT. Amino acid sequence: CANSGTGQGRSDTQYF.

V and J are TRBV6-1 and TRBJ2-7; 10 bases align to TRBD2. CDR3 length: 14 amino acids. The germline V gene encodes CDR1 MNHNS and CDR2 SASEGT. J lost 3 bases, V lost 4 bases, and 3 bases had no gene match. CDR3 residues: CASSALAGRYEQYF. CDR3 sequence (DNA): TGTGCCAGCAGTGCACTAGCGGGACGCTACGAGCAGTACTTC.

DNA of the CDR3: TGTGCCAGCATGGCGGGAGCTGACAATGAGCAGTTCTTC. Its protein product is CASMAGADNEQFF. This sequence joins TRBV2 and TRBJ2-1; 7 positions agree with TRBD2. Germline loops: CDR1 SNHLY, CDR2 FYNNEI. The V and J ends lost 7 bases and 5 bases, in that order; junction bases with no gene match: 5. CDR3 length: 13 amino acids.

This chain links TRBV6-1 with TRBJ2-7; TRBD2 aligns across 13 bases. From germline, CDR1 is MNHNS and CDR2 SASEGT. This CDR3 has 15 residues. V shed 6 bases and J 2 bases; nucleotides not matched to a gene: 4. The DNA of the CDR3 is TGTGCCAGCAGACGACTAGCGGGGGGACCCTACGAGCAGTACTTC. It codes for CASRRLAGGPYEQYF.

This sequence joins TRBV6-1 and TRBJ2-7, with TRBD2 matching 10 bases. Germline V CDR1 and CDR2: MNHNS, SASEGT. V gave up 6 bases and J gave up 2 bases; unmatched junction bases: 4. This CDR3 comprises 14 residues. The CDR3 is CASRASGGPYEQYF. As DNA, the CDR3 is TGTGCCAGCAGGGCTAGCGGGGGCCCCTACGAGCAGTACTTC.

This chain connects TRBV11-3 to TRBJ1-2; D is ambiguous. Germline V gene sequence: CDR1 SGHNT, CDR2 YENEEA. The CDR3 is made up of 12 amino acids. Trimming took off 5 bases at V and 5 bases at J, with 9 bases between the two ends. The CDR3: CASSQTIYGYTF. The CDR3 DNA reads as TGTGCCAGCAGCCAAACTATTTATGGCTACACCTTC. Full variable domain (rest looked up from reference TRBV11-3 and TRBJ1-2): EAGVVQSPRYKIIEKKQPVAFWCNPISGHNTLYWYLQNLGQGPELLIRYENEEAVDDSQLPKDRFSAERLKGVDSTLKIQPAELGDSAVYLCASSQTIYGYTFGSGTRLTVV.